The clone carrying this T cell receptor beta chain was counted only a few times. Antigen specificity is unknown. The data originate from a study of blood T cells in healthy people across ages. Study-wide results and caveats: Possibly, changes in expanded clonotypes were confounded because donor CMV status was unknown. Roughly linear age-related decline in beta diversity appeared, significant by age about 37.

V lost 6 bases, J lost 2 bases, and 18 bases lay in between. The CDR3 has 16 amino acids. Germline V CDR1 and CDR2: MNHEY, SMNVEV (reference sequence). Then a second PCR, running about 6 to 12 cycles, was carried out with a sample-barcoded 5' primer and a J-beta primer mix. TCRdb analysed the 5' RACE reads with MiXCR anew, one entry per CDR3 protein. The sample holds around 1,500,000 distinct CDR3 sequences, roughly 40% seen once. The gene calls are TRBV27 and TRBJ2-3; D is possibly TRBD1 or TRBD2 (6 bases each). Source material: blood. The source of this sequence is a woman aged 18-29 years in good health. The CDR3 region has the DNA TGTGCCAGCAGCCCTTTGTTCGGGGGCCCCACAGATACGCAGTATTTT. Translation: CASSPLFGGPTDTQYF.